This T cell receptor beta chain is drawn from a study of T cells in Graves' hyperthyroidism and ophthalmopathy. CDR1 is SGDLS, CDR2 YYNGEE, per germline. V lost 3 bases, J lost 4 bases, and 5 bases stayed unmatched. The CDR3 has 15 residues. Amplified TCR beta CDR3 regions came from RNA transcripts. Primed by the HTBI set, a first-round RT-PCR was run on the TCR CDR3. TCRdb re-analysed the multiplex PCR reads in MiXCR, keeping a single row per CDR3 protein. This sample has around 520,000 distinct CDR3 sequences, with 13% to 15% found just once. The TCR comes from a woman aged 40 to 49 with Graves' hyperthyroidism. V gene TRBV9 combines with J gene TRBJ2-5; 11 bases fit TRBD1. Sequenced input: blood. CDR3 coding DNA: TGTGCCAGCAGCGGCCGGGACAGGGGGTCAGAGACCCAGTACTTC. Translated: CASSGRDRGSETQYF.